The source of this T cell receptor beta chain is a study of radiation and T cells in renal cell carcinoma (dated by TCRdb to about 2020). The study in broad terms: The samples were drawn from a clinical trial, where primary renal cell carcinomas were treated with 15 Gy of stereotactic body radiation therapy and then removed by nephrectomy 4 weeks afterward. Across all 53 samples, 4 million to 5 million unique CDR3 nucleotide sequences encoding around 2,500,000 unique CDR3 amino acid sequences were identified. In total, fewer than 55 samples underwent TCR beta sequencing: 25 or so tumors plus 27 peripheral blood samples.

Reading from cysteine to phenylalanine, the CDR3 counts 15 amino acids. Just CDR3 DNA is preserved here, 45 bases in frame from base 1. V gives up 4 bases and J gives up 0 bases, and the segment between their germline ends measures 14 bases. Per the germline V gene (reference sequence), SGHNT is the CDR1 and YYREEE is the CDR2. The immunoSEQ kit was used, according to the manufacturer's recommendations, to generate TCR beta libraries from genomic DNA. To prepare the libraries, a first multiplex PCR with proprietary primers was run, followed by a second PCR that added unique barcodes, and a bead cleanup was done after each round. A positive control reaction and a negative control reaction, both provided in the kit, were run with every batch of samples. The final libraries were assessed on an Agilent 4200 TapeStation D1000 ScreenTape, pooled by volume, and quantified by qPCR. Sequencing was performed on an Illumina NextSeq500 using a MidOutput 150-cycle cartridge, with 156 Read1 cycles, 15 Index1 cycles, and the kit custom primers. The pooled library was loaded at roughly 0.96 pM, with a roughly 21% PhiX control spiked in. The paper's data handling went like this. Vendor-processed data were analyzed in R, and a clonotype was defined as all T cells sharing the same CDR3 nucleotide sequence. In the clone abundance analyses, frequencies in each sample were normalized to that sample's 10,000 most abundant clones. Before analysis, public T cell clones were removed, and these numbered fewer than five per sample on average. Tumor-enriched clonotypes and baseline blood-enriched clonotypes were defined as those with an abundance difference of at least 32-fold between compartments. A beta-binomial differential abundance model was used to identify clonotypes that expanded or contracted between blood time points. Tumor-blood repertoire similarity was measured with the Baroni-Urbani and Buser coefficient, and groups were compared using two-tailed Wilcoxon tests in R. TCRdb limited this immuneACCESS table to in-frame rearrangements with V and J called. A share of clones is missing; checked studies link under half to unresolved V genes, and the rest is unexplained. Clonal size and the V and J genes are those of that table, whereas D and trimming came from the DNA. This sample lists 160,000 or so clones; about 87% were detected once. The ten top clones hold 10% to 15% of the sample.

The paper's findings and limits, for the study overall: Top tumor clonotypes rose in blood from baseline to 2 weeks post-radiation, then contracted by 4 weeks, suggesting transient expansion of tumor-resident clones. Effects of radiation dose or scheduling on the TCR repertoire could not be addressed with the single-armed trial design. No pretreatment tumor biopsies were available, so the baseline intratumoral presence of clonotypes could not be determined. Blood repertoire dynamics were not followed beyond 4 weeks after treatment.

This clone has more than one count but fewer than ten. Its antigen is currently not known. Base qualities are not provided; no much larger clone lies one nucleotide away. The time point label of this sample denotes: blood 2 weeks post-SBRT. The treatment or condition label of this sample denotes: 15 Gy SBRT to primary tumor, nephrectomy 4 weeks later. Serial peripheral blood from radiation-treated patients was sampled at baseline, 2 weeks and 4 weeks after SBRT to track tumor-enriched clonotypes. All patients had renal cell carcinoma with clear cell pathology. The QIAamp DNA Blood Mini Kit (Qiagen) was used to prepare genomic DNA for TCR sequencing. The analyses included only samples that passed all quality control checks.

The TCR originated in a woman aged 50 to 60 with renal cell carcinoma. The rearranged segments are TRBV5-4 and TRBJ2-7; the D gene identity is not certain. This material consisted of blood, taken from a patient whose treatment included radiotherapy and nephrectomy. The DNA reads TGTGCCAGCAGCCCGGAAACCGACGTCTCCTACGAGCAGTACTTC. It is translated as CASSPETDVSYEQYF.